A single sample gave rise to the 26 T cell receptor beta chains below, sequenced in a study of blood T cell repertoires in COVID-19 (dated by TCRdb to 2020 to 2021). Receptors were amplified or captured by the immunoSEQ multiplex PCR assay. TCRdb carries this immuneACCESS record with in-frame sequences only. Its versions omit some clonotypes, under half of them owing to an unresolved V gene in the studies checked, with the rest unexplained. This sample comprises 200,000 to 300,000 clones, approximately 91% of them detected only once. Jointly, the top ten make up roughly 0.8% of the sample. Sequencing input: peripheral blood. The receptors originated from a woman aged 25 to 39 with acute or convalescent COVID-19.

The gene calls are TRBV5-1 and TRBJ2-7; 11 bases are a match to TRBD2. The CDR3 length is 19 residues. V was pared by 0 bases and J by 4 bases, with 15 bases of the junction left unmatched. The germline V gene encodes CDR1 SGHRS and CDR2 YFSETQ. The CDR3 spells CASSLEPTSTSGSYYEQYF. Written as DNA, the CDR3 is TGCGCCAGCAGCTTGGAGCCCACCTCTACTAGCGGGAGTTATTACGAGCAGTACTTC. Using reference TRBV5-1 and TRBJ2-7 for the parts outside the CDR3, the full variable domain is KAGVTQTPRYLIKTRGQQVTLSCSPISGHRSVSWYQQTPGQGLQFLFEYFSETQRNKGNFPGRFSGRQFSNSRSEMNVSTLELGDSALYLCASSLEPTSTSGSYYEQYFGPGTRLTVT.

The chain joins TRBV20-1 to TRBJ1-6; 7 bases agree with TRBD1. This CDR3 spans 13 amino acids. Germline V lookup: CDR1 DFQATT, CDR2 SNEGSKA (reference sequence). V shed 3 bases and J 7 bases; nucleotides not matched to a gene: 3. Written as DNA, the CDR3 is TGCAGTGCTAGTGGACAGGCGAATTCACCCCTCCACTTT. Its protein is CSASGQANSPLHF.

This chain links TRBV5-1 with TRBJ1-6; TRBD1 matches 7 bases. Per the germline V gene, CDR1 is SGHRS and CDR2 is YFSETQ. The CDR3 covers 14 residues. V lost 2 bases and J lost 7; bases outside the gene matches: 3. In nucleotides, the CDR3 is TGCGCCAGCAGCTTCGGACAGGCCAATTCACCCCTCCACTTT. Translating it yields CASSFGQANSPLHF.

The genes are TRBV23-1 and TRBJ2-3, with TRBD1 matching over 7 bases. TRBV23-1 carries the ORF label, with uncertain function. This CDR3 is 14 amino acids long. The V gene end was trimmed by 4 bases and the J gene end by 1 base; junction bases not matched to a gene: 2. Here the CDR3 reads CASSRTGGTDTQYF. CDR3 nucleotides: TGCGCCAGCAGTCGTACAGGGGGCACAGATACGCAGTATTTT.

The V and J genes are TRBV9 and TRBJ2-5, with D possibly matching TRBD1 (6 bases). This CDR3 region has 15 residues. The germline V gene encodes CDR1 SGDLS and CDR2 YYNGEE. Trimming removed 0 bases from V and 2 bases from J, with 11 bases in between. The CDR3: CASSVEGVEQETQYF. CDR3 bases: TGTGCCAGCAGCGTAGAGGGGGTGGAACAAGAGACCCAGTACTTC.

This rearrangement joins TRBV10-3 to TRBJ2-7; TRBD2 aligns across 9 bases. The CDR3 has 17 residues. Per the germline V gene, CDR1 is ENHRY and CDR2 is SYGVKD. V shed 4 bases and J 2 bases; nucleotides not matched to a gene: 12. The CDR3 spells CAISVEVPGLAAYEQYF. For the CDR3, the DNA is TGTGCCATCAGTGTTGAAGTCCCGGGACTAGCAGCCTACGAGCAGTACTTC.

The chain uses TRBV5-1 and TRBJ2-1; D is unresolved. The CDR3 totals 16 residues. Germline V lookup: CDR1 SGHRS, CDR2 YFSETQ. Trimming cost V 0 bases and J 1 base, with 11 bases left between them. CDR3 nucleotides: TGCGCCAGCAGCTTGGATCTGCGAATATCCTACAATGAGCAGTTCTTC. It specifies CASSLDLRISYNEQFF.

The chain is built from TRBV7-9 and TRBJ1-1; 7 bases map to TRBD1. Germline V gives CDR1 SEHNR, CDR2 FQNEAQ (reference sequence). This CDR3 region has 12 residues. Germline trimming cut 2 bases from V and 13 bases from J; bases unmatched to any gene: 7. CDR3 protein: CASSLPQGVVFF. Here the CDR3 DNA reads TGTGCCAGCAGCTTACCTCAGGGGGTGGTTTTCTTT.

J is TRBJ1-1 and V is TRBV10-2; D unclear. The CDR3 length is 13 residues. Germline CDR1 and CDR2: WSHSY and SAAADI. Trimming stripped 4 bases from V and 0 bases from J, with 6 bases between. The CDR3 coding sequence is TGCGCCAGCAGTGGACATTTGAACACTGAAGCTTTCTTT. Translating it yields CASSGHLNTEAFF.

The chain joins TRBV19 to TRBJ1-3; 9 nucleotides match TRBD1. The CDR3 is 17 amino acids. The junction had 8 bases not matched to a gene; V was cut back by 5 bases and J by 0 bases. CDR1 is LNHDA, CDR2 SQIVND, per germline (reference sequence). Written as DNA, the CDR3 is TGTGCCAGTAGTCCGGACAGGGGACCCTCCTCTGGAAACACCATATATTTT. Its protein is CASSPDRGPSSGNTIYF.

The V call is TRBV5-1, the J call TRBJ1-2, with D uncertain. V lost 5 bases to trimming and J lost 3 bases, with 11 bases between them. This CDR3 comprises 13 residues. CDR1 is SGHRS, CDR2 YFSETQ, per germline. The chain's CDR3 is CASRAGEDYGYTF. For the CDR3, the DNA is TGCGCCAGCAGGGCGGGTGAGGACTATGGCTACACCTTC.

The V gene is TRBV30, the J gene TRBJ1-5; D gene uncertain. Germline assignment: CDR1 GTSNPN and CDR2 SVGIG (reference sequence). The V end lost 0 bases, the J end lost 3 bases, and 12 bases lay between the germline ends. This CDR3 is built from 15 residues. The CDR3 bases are TGTGCCTGGAGTGTATCGCCAGTTCCCAATCAGCCCCAGCATTTT. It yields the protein CAWSVSPVPNQPQHF.

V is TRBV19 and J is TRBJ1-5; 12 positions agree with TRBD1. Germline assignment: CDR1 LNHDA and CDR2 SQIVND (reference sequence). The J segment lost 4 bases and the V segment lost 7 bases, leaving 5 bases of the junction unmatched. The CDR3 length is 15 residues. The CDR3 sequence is CASNPGQGANQPQHF. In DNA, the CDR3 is TGTGCCAGTAATCCGGGACAGGGGGCGAATCAGCCCCAGCATTTT. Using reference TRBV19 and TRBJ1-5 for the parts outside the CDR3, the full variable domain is DGGITQSPKYLFRKEGQNVTLSCEQNLNHDAMYWYRQDPGQGLRLIYYSQIVNDFQKGDIAEGYSVSREKKESFPLTVTSAQKNPTAFYLCASNPGQGANQPQHFGDGTRLSIL.

The CDR3 nucleotides are TGTGCCAGCACCCTCGGGACAGGGGGACCAGATACGCAGTATTTT. Its translation: CASTLGTGGPDTQYF. The rearrangement joins TRBV7-3 to TRBJ2-3; 11 positions agree with TRBD1. The germline gives CDR1 SGHTA, CDR2 FQGTGA. V lost 7 bases, J lost 4 bases, and 7 bases stayed unmatched. The length of the CDR3 is 15 residues. The entire variable domain, with the rest obtained from reference TRBV7-3 and TRBJ2-3, is as follows: GAGVSQTPSNKVTEKGKYVELRCDPISGHTALYWYRQSLGQGPEFLIYFQGTGAADDSGLPNDRFFAVRPEGSVSTLKIQRTERGDSAVYLCASTLGTGGPDTQYFGPGTRLTVL.

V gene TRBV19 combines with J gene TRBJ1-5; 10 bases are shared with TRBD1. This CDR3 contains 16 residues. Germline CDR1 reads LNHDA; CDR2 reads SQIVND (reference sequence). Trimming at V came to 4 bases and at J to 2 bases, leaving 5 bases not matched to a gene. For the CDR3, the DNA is TGTGCCAGTAGTACGGGACAGGGGTTCGGCAATCAGCCCCAGCATTTT. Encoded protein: CASSTGQGFGNQPQHF.

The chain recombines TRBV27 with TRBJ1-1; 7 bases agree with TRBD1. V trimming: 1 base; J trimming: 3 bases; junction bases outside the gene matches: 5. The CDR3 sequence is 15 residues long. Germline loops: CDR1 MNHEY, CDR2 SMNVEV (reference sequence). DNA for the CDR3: TGTGCCAGCAGTTTATTAGCAGGGGGTTACACTGAAGCTTTCTTT. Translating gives CASSLLAGGYTEAFF.

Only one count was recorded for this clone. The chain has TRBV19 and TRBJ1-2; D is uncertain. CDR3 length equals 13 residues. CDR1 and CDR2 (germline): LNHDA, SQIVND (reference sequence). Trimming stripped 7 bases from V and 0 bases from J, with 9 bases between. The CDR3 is CASTGVANYGYTF. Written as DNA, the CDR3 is TGTGCCAGTACCGGGGTGGCTAACTATGGCTACACCTTC.

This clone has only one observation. The DNA of the CDR3 is TGTGCCACCGGGGGGGTAGGGCGTTCCACCGGGGAGCTGTTTTTT. Its protein is CATGGVGRSTGELFF. The chain has TRBV24-1 and TRBJ2-2; the match to TRBD2 covers 7 bases. Germline V gives CDR1 KGHDR, CDR2 SFDVKD. The J segment lost 4 bases and the V segment lost 9 bases, leaving 10 bases of the junction unmatched. The CDR3 is made up of 15 amino acids.

Written as DNA, the CDR3 is TGTGCCAGCAGTGAGGGACTCGACAGGGGAAACTACGAGCAGTACTTC. This encodes CASSEGLDRGNYEQYF. The chain joins TRBV2 to TRBJ2-7; 8 positions match TRBD1. V lost 3 bases and J lost 3; bases outside the gene matches: 10. CDR3 length equals 16 residues. Germline CDR1 SNHLY, CDR2 FYNNEI.

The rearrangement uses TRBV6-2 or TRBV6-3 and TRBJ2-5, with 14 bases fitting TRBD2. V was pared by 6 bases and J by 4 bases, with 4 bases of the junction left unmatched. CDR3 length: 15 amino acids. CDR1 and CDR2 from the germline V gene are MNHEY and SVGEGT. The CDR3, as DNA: TGTGCCAGCAGCACCGGACTAGCGGGAGGAGAGACCCAGTACTTC. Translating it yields CASSTGLAGGETQYF.

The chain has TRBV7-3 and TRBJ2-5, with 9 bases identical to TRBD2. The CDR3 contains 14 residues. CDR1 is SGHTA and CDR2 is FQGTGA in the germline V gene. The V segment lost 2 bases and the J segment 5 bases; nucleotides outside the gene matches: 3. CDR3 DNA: TGTGCCAGCAGCTTAGCGGGAGGGTGGGAGACCCAGTACTTC. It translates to CASSLAGGWETQYF.

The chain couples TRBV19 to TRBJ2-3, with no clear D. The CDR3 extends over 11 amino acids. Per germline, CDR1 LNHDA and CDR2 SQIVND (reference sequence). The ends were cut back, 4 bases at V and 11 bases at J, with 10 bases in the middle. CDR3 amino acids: CASSTPSRQYF. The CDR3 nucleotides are TGTGCCAGTAGTACCCCAAGCCGGCAGTATTTT.

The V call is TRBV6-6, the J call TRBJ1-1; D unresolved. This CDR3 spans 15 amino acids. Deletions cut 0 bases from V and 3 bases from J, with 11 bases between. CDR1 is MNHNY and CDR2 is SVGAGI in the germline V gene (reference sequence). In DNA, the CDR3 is TGTGCCAGCAGTTACTCCGGGGTAAGGGACACTGAAGCTTTCTTT. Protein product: CASSYSGVRDTEAFF.

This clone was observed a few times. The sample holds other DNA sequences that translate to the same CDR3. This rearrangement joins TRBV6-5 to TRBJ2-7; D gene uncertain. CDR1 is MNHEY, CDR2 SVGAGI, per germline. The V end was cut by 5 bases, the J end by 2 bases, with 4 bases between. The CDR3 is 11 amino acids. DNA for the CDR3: TGTGCCAGCAGTACTACCTACGAGCAGTACTTC. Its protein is CASSTTYEQYF.

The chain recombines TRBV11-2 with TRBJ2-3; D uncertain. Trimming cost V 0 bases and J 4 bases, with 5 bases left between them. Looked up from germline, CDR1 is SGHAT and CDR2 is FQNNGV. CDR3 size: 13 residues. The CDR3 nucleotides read TGTGCCAGCAGCTTAGATCTCCCAGATACGCAGTATTTT. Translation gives CASSLDLPDTQYF.

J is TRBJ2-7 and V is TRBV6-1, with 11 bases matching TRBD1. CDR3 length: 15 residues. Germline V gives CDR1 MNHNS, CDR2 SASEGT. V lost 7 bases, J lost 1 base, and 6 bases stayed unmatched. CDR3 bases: TGTGCCAGCACCGTGGACAGGGGGCTTTCCTACGAGCAGTACTTC. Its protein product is CASTVDRGLSYEQYF.